This TCR beta chain was sequenced during a study of cytomegalovirus exposure and HLA in healthy donors (TCRdb year 2017). Context from the whole study: In an earlier analysis of approximately 500 of the donors, 276 Gb of sequence data and 117 million unique TCR beta sequences from 150 million to 200 million T cells were reported. About 300 gigabases of sequencing data and around 85 million unique TCR sequences made up an early release that covered 500 to 700 HLA-typed donors. Of the approximately 370 genotyped donors, roughly 80% were placed in the genetic ancestry cluster associated with self-reported Caucasian donors. The aim of the study was to test whether cataloging public T cell receptors could identify signatures of past pathogen exposure. Using immunosequencing, the study profiled T cell repertoires from around 670 subjects and related those repertoires to cytomegalovirus serostatus. Along with the approximately 600-subject first cohort, a separate validation cohort of roughly 110 different subjects was used. The study combined high-throughput TCR immunosequencing, statistical association of individual TCRs with disease status, and machine learning to predict cytomegalovirus infection status. In a later analysis, previously published TCR beta repertoires from several hundred donors were re-analyzed and high-resolution HLA genotyping was added so that TCR occurrence patterns could be studied. The later analysis used no new phenotypic data to find candidate immune exposures, relying instead on TCR beta sequences and their occurrence across donors. An earlier analysis of 587 of the donors used high-throughput TCR beta sequencing to judge whether each TCR beta V gene segment behaved as functional or pseudogenic. Donor age, sex, ethnicity and CMV serostatus were compiled together with the repertoire data. A later genetic analysis took genome-wide SNP genotypes for about three fifths of the roughly 670 donors and used that subset as a discovery cohort. All discovery cohort repertoires had been generated using a single sequencing platform. HLA typing included class I and class II loci at four-digit resolution. The number of donors typed differed by locus, with 629-630 for A, B, C, DRB1 and DQB1, roughly 550 for DQA1, about 610 for DPA1, and around 430 for DPB1. About five DR-DQ haplotypes were treated as single units for association and clustering because of strong linkage in the cohort. Among 350 to 400 genotyped donors of the cohort, an average of around 240,000 unique TCR beta nucleotide sequences were sequenced per donor, around 20% of them non-productive. Beyond this particular receptor, the publication reports: Most TCR sequences were seen in very few donors, while some public TCRs were found in many individuals. The sequencing pipeline was judged likely to have produced a cluster of highly shared sequence variants as a technical artifact. Specific HLA alleles were associated with 15,000 to 20,000 TCR beta sequences at a false discovery rate of 0.05 in a later analysis. In this cohort, only TCR beta chains were sequenced, and detectable features were limited by the absence of alpha or paired-chain data. According to a later analysis, most CMV-associated TCR beta chains appeared to be HLA-restricted, and the HLA associations seemed to be driven largely by CMV exposure. According to the authors, the approach could potentially be generalized to other disease states and immunological phenotypes. In an earlier analysis of over 550 of the donors, most TCR beta V segments were observed in productive rearrangements about 90% or about 30% of the time, broadly matching IMGT annotations. Because HLA typing was missing for some donors at each locus, association tests included only the typed subset. Presence/absence analyses assumed roughly uniform sequencing depth across donors, an assumption that may not hold. Correlated functional status among segregating V segments might be attributable to linkage disequilibrium, but an unknown experimental factor could not be ruled out. For the cohort, immune exposure information was limited to CMV serostatus. V-gene and J-gene trimming of TCR beta chains was associated with a missense DCLRE1C variant in a later genetic analysis, and the association was replicated in an independent cohort. Strong co-occurrence of HLA alleles, especially DR and DQ, made assigning TCR associations to individual alleles difficult. Because counts were too low, roughly 18 rarely observed V segments, including chromosome 9 orphons, were left out of the earlier analysis of a few hundred of the donors. A further reported finding was that TCR beta sequences accurately predicted the HLA-A and HLA-B alleles for most subjects in the first cohort. In both the original and validation cohorts, the classifier was reported to diagnose cytomegalovirus status with high specificity and sensitivity. In a later analysis, HLA-associated TCR beta chains showed more clonal expansion and lower generation probabilities than non-associated chains that were equally common. In a later analysis, the rate of TCR association differed among HLA loci, with DRB1 alleles having the most associated TCRs and HLA-C alleles having the fewest. In a later genetic analysis, fewer N-insertions in productive TCRs were reported among donors in an Asian-associated ancestry cluster than the 666-donor mean. In the study, about 150 TCR beta chains were listed as associated with cytomegalovirus. Several of the top co-occurrence clusters appeared to be linked to parvovirus B19, influenza, CMV and Epstein-Barr virus, according to a later analysis. A few of the identified cytomegalovirus-associated TCR beta chains were confirmed in vitro to be specific for cytomegalovirus antigens.

In this sample, this clone turned up once. Its antigen is not yet known. Base-call qualities are not available, and no considerably larger clone is one nucleotide away. The cohort consisted of 600 to 750 healthy bone marrow donors. At the time of sampling, all cohort members were nominally healthy, though unrecorded immune exposures were likely present. The donor was CMV seronegative and belonged to the group of 352 seronegative cohort members. A peripheral blood sample was provided by each donor, and peripheral blood mononuclear cells were used for TCR beta sequencing. Genomic DNA was extracted from the blood cell samples with the Qiagen DNeasy Blood Extraction Kit. Library preparation was by the immunoSEQ multiplex PCR assay. For the multiplex PCR, a mixture combining 60 forward primers for TCR Vbeta segments and 13 reverse primers for TCR Jbeta segments was used. Amplification of the CDR3 region of rearranged TCR beta genes was performed with a multiplex PCR assay on genomic DNA. The Illumina HiSeq System was used to sequence the amplified TCR beta libraries as 87-base-pair reads. The authors' analysis ran thus. Across the 600 to 700 repertoires, a later analysis counted tens of millions of unique TCR beta chains, roughly 11 million of which were shared by at least two donors. A nearest-neighbor algorithm error-corrected the raw reads and collapsed the reads into unique sequences, merging closely related sequences to remove PCR and sequencing errors. Alignment of CDR3 sequences to IMGT reference sequences was used to assign V, D and J gene segments. For a sequence to be retained, a match of at least six nucleotides was required to both a V gene segment and a J gene segment. A rearrangement counted as productive if the CDR3 had no stop codons and remained in frame with V and J, and every other rearrangement counted as non-productive. Following IMGT convention, CDR3 was defined as the stretch from the second conserved V-encoded cysteine up to the conserved J-encoded phenylalanine. Sequences without an unambiguous match to a single V gene segment were excluded from the earlier analysis of several hundred of the donors. An earlier analysis of a few hundred of the donors called V segments functional above 56.7% productive rearrangements and segregating when the between-donor standard deviation exceeded 5%. To diagnose cytomegalovirus status from the catalog of TCR beta chain sequences, a statistical classification framework was built. V and J gene assignment, in a later analysis, came from comparing TCR nucleotide sequences with IMGT/GENE-DB human TR gene sequences. The TCRdist pipeline was used in a later analysis to assign CDR3 sequences and most-parsimonious VDJ recombination scenarios. A later analysis defined each TCR beta chain by its CDR3 amino acid sequence plus V-gene family, and excluded reads lacking a unique V-gene family. In a later analysis, fewer than 650 highly shared, low-generation-probability nucleotide sequences were removed to address suspected cross-contamination and a sequencing artifact. For each public chain, a later analysis derived a clonal expansion index from normalized ranks of inferred template counts within each repertoire. In a later analysis, generation probabilities were computed using a VDJ recombination model fitted to out-of-frame rearrangements, and the results were checked against IGoR. Hypergeometric tests were used in a later analysis to score TCR-TCR, TCR-HLA and TCR-CMV co-occurrence, with a repertoire-size bias correction applied to the TCR pairs. In a later analysis, false discovery rates were estimated by permuting HLA or CMV assignments 20 times. In a later analysis, co-occurring TCRs were grouped using DBSCAN, with TCRdist sequence similarity added in when clustering inside HLA-allele-positive subsets. Repertoires with fewer than 30,000 or more than 120,000 public chains were left out of co-occurrence clustering, as were roughly five repertoires with anomalous nucleotide sharing. TCRdb mirrors the immuneACCESS table, restricted to in-frame sequences. Some clones are absent from its copies; in checked studies, under half trace to an unresolved V gene, and the reason for the others is unknown. V, J and clone size reflect that table, while D and trimming were determined from the DNA. This sample holds roughly 100,000 clones; about 81% were observed only once. The ten biggest clones cover approximately 1.2% of the sample.

Source material: PBMCs. This clonotype was sampled from a man aged 25 to 40 in good health and CMV-seronegative.

The CDR3 region: CASRSPGQGIQETQYF. DNA sequence: TGTGCCAGCAGATCACCGGGACAGGGGATCCAAGAGACCCAGTACTTC. The rearrangement combines TRBV28 with TRBJ2-5, with 10 bases matching TRBD1. From its cysteine to its phenylalanine, the CDR3 spans 16 amino acids. Left in the record is the CDR3 DNA by itself, 48 bases read in frame from the first base. The germline V gene yields MDHEN for CDR1 and SYDVKM for CDR2. The V end gives up 6 bases and the J end 1 base, leaving 8 bases in the junction not matched to a gene.